This T cell receptor beta chain was documented in a study of T cell repertoires in cytomegalovirus infection. General study results and limits: HLA-C-restricted CMV clonotypes gave the most frequent clonotype in two of eight donors.

Remarks on this clonotype: The antigen is not known.

The CDR3 extends over 15 amino acids. Per germline, CDR1 SGHNT and CDR2 YENEEA. V was clipped by 0 bases and J by 8 bases, with 13 bases between them. One entry per CDR3 protein results from TCRdb running MiXCR on the reads. The data contain around 450,000 distinct CDR3 sequences, approximately 32% of them seen just once; the ten biggest clones take up roughly 13%. The sequencing input was PBMCs. The origin of this receptor is a human donor in good health (CMV status not recorded). Some clones in this sample may be carry-over from other donors' samples. This chain uses TRBV11-3 with TRBJ2-2, with D unresolved. The CDR3 here is CASSLDSLGVGELFF. The CDR3 nucleotides are TGTGCCAGCAGCTTAGACTCCCTTGGCGTAGGGGAGCTGTTTTTT.